A single sample gave rise to the 31 T cell receptor beta chains below, sequenced in a study of T-cell reconstitution after alpha-beta-depleted transplantation in children. Preparing the TCRbeta library involved the use of unique molecular identifiers. TCRdb analysed the PCR reads with MiXCR anew, one entry per CDR3 protein. The data hold approximately 800,000 distinct CDR3 sequences, with approximately 15% observed a single time. Sequences were derived from PBMCs, mostly from graft donor cells, sampled 360 days after TCRalphabeta/CD19-depleted stem cell transplant. The receptor set was obtained from a male patient aged 10-17 years who had a stem cell transplant for acute lymphoblastic leukemia, so the T cells may come from the graft donor.

This clonotype came up a few times. This rearrangement joins TRBV4-1 to TRBJ2-1, with 7 bases lining up with TRBD2. CDR3 size: 15 residues. V trimming: 1 base; J trimming: 6 bases; junction bases outside the gene matches: 6. CDR1 MGHRA and CDR2 YSYEKL come from the germline V gene. In nucleotides, the CDR3 is TGCGCCAGCAGCCAAGGGACTAGTTCCCCCAATGAGCAGTTCTTC. The encoded protein is CASSQGTSSPNEQFF.

The gene calls are TRBV7-6 and TRBJ1-1; 8 nucleotides align to TRBD1. The CDR3 spans 13 residues. Looked up from germline, CDR1 is SGHVS and CDR2 is FNYEAQ. Trimming cost V 5 bases and J 7 bases; bases outside gene matches: 6. As DNA, the CDR3 is TGTGCCAGCAGCGTCCAGGGGGCAGGTGAAGCTTTCTTT. Encoded protein: CASSVQGAGEAFF. The variable domain in full, completed from reference TRBV7-6 and TRBJ1-1, reads GAGVSQSPRYKVTKRGQDVALRCDPISGHVSLYWYRQALGQGPEFLTYFNYEAQQDKSGLPNDRFSAERPEGSISTLTIQRTEQRDSAMYRCASSVQGAGEAFFGQGTRLTVV.

The gene calls are TRBV7-9 and TRBJ2-5, with TRBD2 matching 15 bases. CDR1 and CDR2 from the germline V gene are SEHNR and FQNEAQ (reference sequence). Unmatched junction bases numbered 7, after V lost 6 bases and J lost 5 bases. This CDR3 has 16 residues. CDR3 residues: CASSSGLAGGRETQYF. In nucleotides, the CDR3 is TGTGCCAGCAGTTCGGGACTAGCGGGAGGAAGGGAGACCCAGTACTTC.

This clonotype has only a few counts. The gene calls are TRBV27 and TRBJ2-2, with 10 bases lining up with TRBD2. The germline gives CDR1 MNHEY, CDR2 SMNVEV (reference sequence). This CDR3 is built from 14 residues. V lost 5 bases, J lost 8 bases, and 5 bases stayed unmatched. CDR3 DNA: TGTGCCAGCAGTACGGGACTAGCGAGGGGGGAGCTGTTTTTT. Amino acid sequence: CASSTGLARGELFF.

V gene TRBV7-2 combines with J gene TRBJ1-2; a possible D gene is TRBD1 (6 bases). This CDR3 contains 17 residues. In germline, CDR1 is SGHTA, CDR2 FQGNSA. V was clipped by 5 bases and J by 2 bases, with 21 bases between them. This CDR3 reads CASSTIRGSRRNYGYTF. The CDR3 DNA is TGTGCCAGCAGCACTATTAGGGGGTCTCGCAGAAACTATGGCTACACCTTC.

The chain carries TRBV11-2 and TRBJ2-7; D gene unclear. This CDR3 comprises 15 residues. The V gene's germline CDR1 is SGHAT and CDR2 FQNNGV. Trimming took off 3 bases at V and 0 bases at J, with 12 bases between the two ends. The CDR3 is CASSFETYSSYEQYF. The CDR3 DNA reads TGTGCCAGCAGCTTTGAGACGTACAGCTCCTACGAGCAGTACTTC. Variable domain in full (rest from reference TRBV11-2 and TRBJ2-7): EAGVAQSPRYKIIEKRQSVAFWCNPISGHATLYWYQQILGQGPKLLIQFQNNGVVDDSQLPKDRFSAERLKGVDSTLKIQPAKLEDSAVYLCASSFETYSSYEQYFGPGTRLTVT.

This chain links TRBV6-1 with TRBJ2-1; perhaps TRBD2 as D (6 bases). V was trimmed by 5 bases and J by 3 bases, leaving 11 bases between them. CDR3 length: 14 residues. Germline V gene lookup returns CDR1 MNHNS and CDR2 SASEGT. Written as DNA, the CDR3 is TGTGCCAGCAGTCAGATAGCGGACTACAATGAGCAGTTCTTC. Protein sequence: CASSQIADYNEQFF.

This clonotype was found a few times. The chain has TRBV20-1 and TRBJ2-5, with 11 bases fitting TRBD2. V shed 4 bases, J shed 5 bases, and the junction held 6 bases outside the gene matches. CDR1 and CDR2 (germline): DFQATT, SNEGSKA (reference sequence). This CDR3 is built from 14 residues. CDR3 in DNA: TGCAGTGCTATACCTAGCGGGAGGCGGGAGACCCAGTACTTC. Amino acids: CSAIPSGRRETQYF.

This clonotype was seen a few times. The gene calls are TRBV6-5 and TRBJ1-2; D not resolved. The ends were cut back, 7 bases at V and 4 bases at J, with 10 bases in the middle. The CDR3 has 12 residues. Germline V gene lookup returns CDR1 MNHEY and CDR2 SVGAGI. The CDR3 here is CASMRGSYGYTF. The CDR3 DNA follows: TGTGCCAGCATGAGAGGCAGCTATGGCTACACCTTC.

The chain has TRBV7-3 and TRBJ2-1, with D perhaps TRBD2 (5 bases). V lost 6 bases and J 5 bases, leaving 17 bases between the germline ends. The CDR3 contains 15 residues. Germline assignment: CDR1 SGHTA and CDR2 FQGTGA. In DNA, the CDR3 is TGTGCCAGCAGATATACCGGACTGAAAAACAATGAGCAGTTCTTC. Translating it yields CASRYTGLKNNEQFF.

This clonotype was detected ten times or more. V is TRBV18 and J is TRBJ2-7; 13 bases are shared with TRBD2. Trimming took 8 bases from V and 7 from J; bases not matched to a gene: 5. Germline-derived CDR1 and CDR2 are KGHSH and LQKENI. This CDR3 contains 13 residues. CDR3 region: CASSPGLAGEQYF. CDR3 DNA: TGTGCCAGCAGCCCGGGACTAGCGGGAGAGCAGTACTTC.

This clonotype was counted a few times. The gene calls are TRBV12-3 or TRBV12-4 and TRBJ2-1; D may correspond to TRBD1 or TRBD2 (5 bases each). This CDR3 has 16 amino acids. V was pared by 6 bases and J by 3 bases, with 18 bases between. CDR3 in DNA: TGTGCCAGCAGCGGCTCCTACTTTGGGGGCTACAATGAGCAGTTCTTC. Protein sequence: CASSGSYFGGYNEQFF.

This clonotype has a handful of counts. This chain joins TRBV7-9 and TRBJ2-2; 7 bases are a match to TRBD2. The ends lost 10 bases at V and 4 bases at J; junction bases unmatched: 12. This CDR3 is built from 15 residues. The V gene's germline CDR1 is SEHNR and CDR2 FQNEAQ (reference sequence). CDR3 in amino acids: CATPVGRWSTGELFF. For the CDR3, the DNA is TGTGCCACCCCGGTCGGGAGGTGGAGCACCGGGGAGCTGTTTTTT.

Many counts were recorded for this clonotype. The genes are TRBV5-1 and TRBJ2-7, with TRBD2 matching over 9 bases. The CDR3 consists of 15 residues. V lost 3 bases and J lost 1; bases outside the gene matches: 5. Germline CDR1 SGHRS, CDR2 YFSETQ. The CDR3 DNA reads as TGCGCCAGCAGCTCGACTAGCGGCGGATCCTACGAGCAGTACTTC. Its translation is CASSSTSGGSYEQYF.

V usage is TRBV5-1 and J usage is TRBJ2-1, with 12 bases aligning to TRBD2. V lost 7 bases to trimming and J lost 6 bases; unmatched junction nucleotides: 8. Germline V lookup: CDR1 SGHRS, CDR2 YFSETQ. The CDR3 loop spans 15 amino acids. This CDR3 reads CASVSLAGGTNEQFF. In nucleotides, the CDR3 is TGCGCCAGCGTCTCACTAGCGGGAGGAACCAATGAGCAGTTCTTC.

This clonotype has a handful of counts. The chain uses TRBV5-1 and TRBJ2-5; 10 positions match TRBD2. V shed 6 bases, J shed 5 bases, and the junction held 10 bases outside the gene matches. Germline-derived CDR1 and CDR2 are SGHRS and YFSETQ. The CDR3 length is 15 residues. The CDR3 loop reads CASTLRAGGVETQYF. CDR3 DNA sequence: TGCGCCAGCACCCTCCGAGCGGGAGGGGTGGAGACCCAGTACTTC.

This clonotype showed up just a few times. For the CDR3, the DNA is TGCAGTGCTAGAGTAAACAGGAAAAACATTCAGTACTTC. Its protein product is CSARVNRKNIQYF. V gene TRBV20-1 combines with J gene TRBJ2-4; possible D gene TRBD1, 5 bases. This CDR3 region has 13 residues. V gave up 1 base and J gave up 4 bases, with 8 bases separating them. Germline V gives CDR1 DFQATT, CDR2 SNEGSKA (reference sequence).

The J gene is TRBJ2-7, the V gene TRBV10-3; 12 nucleotides align to TRBD2. The germline CDR1 and CDR2 sequences are ENHRY and SYGVKD. The CDR3 is 14 amino acids. The ends lost 9 bases at V and 7 bases at J; junction bases unmatched: 10. The CDR3 is CAIGLAGPSREQYF. CDR3 nucleotide sequence: TGTGCCATTGGACTAGCGGGGCCCTCCCGGGAGCAGTACTTC.

This chain links TRBV20-1 with TRBJ2-7, with 7 bases matching TRBD2. The J segment lost 0 bases and the V segment lost 4 bases, leaving 9 bases of the junction unmatched. CDR3 size: 15 residues. Germline-derived CDR1 and CDR2 are DFQATT and SNEGSKA (reference sequence). CDR3: CSAIPGRGSSYEQYF. CDR3 DNA sequence: TGCAGTGCTATTCCTGGGCGGGGGAGCTCCTACGAGCAGTACTTC.

A note on this clonotype: The junction differs from germline at one of its ends, possibly a read error. This sequence joins TRBV7-6 and TRBJ2-7; D is ambiguous. Germline CDR1 SGHVS, CDR2 FNYEAQ. The CDR3 is 16 amino acids. CDR3 DNA: TGTGGCAGCAGCTTGACTGCATCGGGTAACTCCTACGAGCAGTACTTC. This encodes CGSSLTASGNSYEQYF.

This clonotype has just a few counts. The chain uses TRBV25-1 and TRBJ2-5; no definite D call. CDR1 and CDR2 from the germline V gene are MGHDK and SYGVNS. The CDR3 is 14 residues long. Trimming stripped 3 bases from V and 2 bases from J, with 10 bases between. CDR3 nucleotides: TGTGCCAGCAGTGATGCCGCCGTACAAGAGACCCAGTACTTC. It is translated as CASSDAAVQETQYF. Full variable domain (outside the CDR3, taken from reference TRBV25-1 and TRBJ2-5): EADIYQTPRYLVIGTGKKITLECSQTMGHDKMYWYQQDPGMELHLIHYSYGVNSTEKGDLSSESTVSRIRTEHFPLTLESARPSHTSQYLCASSDAAVQETQYFGPGTRLLVL.

In this sample, this clonotype turned up a few times. The chain is built from TRBV5-1 and TRBJ2-7, with 11 bases lining up with TRBD2. Germline values: CDR1 SGHRS, CDR2 YFSETQ. J lost 2 bases, V lost 5 bases, and 9 bases had no gene match. The CDR3 extends over 16 amino acids. The CDR3 region has the DNA TGCGCCAGCAGGTGGACGACTAGCGGGATTCCCTACGAGCAGTACTTC. Amino acids: CASRWTTSGIPYEQYF. Full variable domain (rest looked up from reference TRBV5-1 and TRBJ2-7): KAGVTQTPRYLIKTRGQQVTLSCSPISGHRSVSWYQQTPGQGLQFLFEYFSETQRNKGNFPGRFSGRQFSNSRSEMNVSTLELGDSALYLCASRWTTSGIPYEQYFGPGTRLTVT.

This clonotype was observed a handful of times. The chain has TRBV7-2 and TRBJ2-1; D possibly corresponds to TRBD2 (5 bases). This CDR3 is built from 12 residues. Germline loops: CDR1 SGHTA, CDR2 FQGNSA. The V end was cut by 7 bases, the J end by 9 bases, with 13 bases between. The CDR3 loop reads CASTSRGLEQFF. In DNA form, the CDR3 reads TGTGCCAGCACCTCTAGAGGGCTTGAGCAGTTCTTC.

The chain has TRBV6-5 and TRBJ2-2; 9 nucleotides line up with TRBD2. Trimming at V came to 8 bases and at J to 3 bases, leaving 7 bases not matched to a gene. This CDR3 contains 15 residues. Germline V CDR1 and CDR2: MNHEY, SVGAGI. The CDR3 loop is CASVVTSGYTGELFF. The CDR3 DNA reads as TGTGCCAGCGTTGTGACTAGCGGTTACACCGGGGAGCTGTTTTTT.

The V call is TRBV2, the J call TRBJ2-5, with D unclear. This CDR3 contains 15 residues. Germline lookup yields CDR1 SNHLY and CDR2 FYNNEI. V lost 2 bases, J lost 0 bases, and 10 bases lay in between. The CDR3 sequence is CASSENFAYQETQYF. The DNA of the CDR3 is TGTGCCAGCAGTGAAAACTTCGCGTACCAAGAGACCCAGTACTTC. The full variable domain, its missing parts supplied by reference TRBV2 and TRBJ2-5, is EPEVTQTPSHQVTQMGQEVILRCVPISNHLYFYWYRQILGQKVEFLVSFYNNEISEKSEIFDDQFSVERPDGSNFTLKIRSTKLEDSAMYFCASSENFAYQETQYFGPGTRLLVL.

The gene calls are TRBV30 and TRBJ1-1, with D possibly being TRBD1 (5 bases). CDR1 and CDR2 from the germline V gene are GTSNPN and SVGIG (reference sequence). There are 13 residues in the CDR3. V lost 0 bases, J lost 7 bases, and 12 bases lay in between. CDR3 protein: CAWSVTGVGEAFF. CDR3 DNA: TGTGCCTGGAGTGTTACGGGGGTTGGTGAAGCTTTCTTT. The full variable domain, in which reference TRBV30 and TRBJ1-1 provide the parts outside the CDR3, is SQTIHQWPATLVQPVGSPLSLECTVEGTSNPNLYWYRQAAGRGLQLLFYSVGIGQISSEVPQNLSASRPQDRQFILSSKKLLLSDSGFYLCAWSVTGVGEAFFGQGTRLTVV.

V is TRBV5-1 and J is TRBJ2-5; D is unclear. Germline-derived CDR1 and CDR2 are SGHRS and YFSETQ. The V end was cut by 3 bases, the J end by 2 bases, with 14 bases between. The CDR3 loop spans 15 amino acids. The CDR3 DNA sequence: TGCGCCAGCAGCTCCCCCCCGGGTCCTCAAGAGACCCAGTACTTC. Its protein product is CASSSPPGPQETQYF. Using reference TRBV5-1 and TRBJ2-5 for the parts outside the CDR3, the full variable domain is KAGVTQTPRYLIKTRGQQVTLSCSPISGHRSVSWYQQTPGQGLQFLFEYFSETQRNKGNFPGRFSGRQFSNSRSEMNVSTLELGDSALYLCASSSPPGPQETQYFGPGTRLLVL.

The chain couples TRBV5-1 to TRBJ1-1, with a tentative D call TRBD1 (5 bases). The CDR3 length is 14 residues. Trimming shortened V by 3 bases and J by 11 bases, and 20 bases separated the two germline ends. Germline CDR1 SGHRS, CDR2 YFSETQ. The CDR3, as DNA: TGCGCCAGCAGCTCCCTAATGACAGCAATGGAGGCTTTCTTT. Translating gives CASSSLMTAMEAFF.

A few counts support this clonotype. The rearrangement uses TRBV7-9 and TRBJ2-5, with 12 bases fitting TRBD2. CDR1 and CDR2 from the germline V gene are SEHNR and FQNEAQ (reference sequence). The CDR3 extends over 16 amino acids. Trimming cost V 5 bases and J 2 bases; bases outside gene matches: 6. In DNA, the CDR3 is TGTGCCAGCAGCCCGCCTAGCGGGAGGGAACAAGAGACCCAGTACTTC. It yields the protein CASSPPSGREQETQYF.

This clonotype was observed a handful of times. The V and J genes are TRBV10-1 and TRBJ2-3; D might be TRBD1 or TRBD2, each matching 5 bases. V was trimmed by 0 bases and J by 7 bases, leaving 11 bases between them. CDR1 is WNHNN and CDR2 is SYGVQD in the germline V gene (reference sequence). The CDR3 covers 14 residues. The CDR3 is CASSESSGTHTQYF. The CDR3 region has the DNA TGCGCCAGCAGTGAGTCATCAGGGACGCATACGCAGTATTTT.

This clonotype has only a few counts. One end of the junction varies from germline; a read error may be responsible. The chain combines TRBV5-1 with TRBJ2-3; the D gene could be TRBD1 or TRBD2 (5 bases each). This CDR3 is built from 14 residues. Germline-derived CDR1 and CDR2 are SGHRS and YFSETQ. DNA for the CDR3: TGCGCCAGCAGAGGGACCTCTAGCACAGATACTCAGTATTTT. Translating gives CASRGTSSTDTQYF.